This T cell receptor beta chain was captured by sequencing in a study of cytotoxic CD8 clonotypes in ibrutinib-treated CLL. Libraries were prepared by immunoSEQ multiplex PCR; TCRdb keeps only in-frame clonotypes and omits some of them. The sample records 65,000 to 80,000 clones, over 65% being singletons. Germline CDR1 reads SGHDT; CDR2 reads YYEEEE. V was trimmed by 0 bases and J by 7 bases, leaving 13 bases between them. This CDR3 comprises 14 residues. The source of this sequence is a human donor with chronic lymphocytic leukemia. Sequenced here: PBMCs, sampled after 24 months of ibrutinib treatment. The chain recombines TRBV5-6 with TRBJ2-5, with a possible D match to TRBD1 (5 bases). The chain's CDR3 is CASSLGQGWMTQYF. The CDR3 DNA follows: TGTGCCAGCAGCTTGGGGCAGGGTTGGATGACCCAGTACTTC.